This TCR beta chain was identified in a study of T cells in Graves' hyperthyroidism and ophthalmopathy. With V trimmed by 1 base and J by 0 bases, 6 bases remained unmatched. The CDR3 extends over 17 amino acids. Germline V lookup: CDR1 MGHRA, CDR2 YSYEKL. Overall study results and limits: Blood also showed most of the thyroid clonotypes that were expanded above 0.001. Progression to ophthalmopathy was predicted a median of roughly 6.6 months early. Researchers report that a 13 V-J model separated ophthalmopathy from stable hyperthyroidism.

This clonotype has only one observation. What it binds is not known. It was 8 to 10 ml of fresh peripheral blood that supplied the PBMCs. Amplification yielded TCR beta CDR3 regions, with RNA transcripts as the source. HTBI primers were the set used in a first-round RT-PCR of the TCR CDR3. TCRdb passed the multiplex PCR reads through MiXCR, listing each CDR3 protein once. The data hold around 250,000 distinct CDR3 sequences, with more than 14% observed a single time. The source material was blood. The TCR was taken from a woman in her thirties or forties with Graves' hyperthyroidism that later progressed to Graves' ophthalmopathy. V gene TRBV4-1 combines with J gene TRBJ2-1; 7 bases align to TRBD2. CDR3 loop: CASSQATSDISYNEQFF. The CDR3 DNA reads TGCGCCAGCAGCCAAGCCACTAGCGACATCTCCTACAATGAGCAGTTCTTC.